The clone carrying this TCR beta chain was observed a single time. CDR3 length: 16 amino acids. Germline CDR1 and CDR2: SNHLY and FYNNEI. Trimming at V came to 4 bases and at J to 9 bases, leaving 15 bases not matched to a gene. The sample belongs to a study of PD-1 blockade in classical Hodgkin lymphoma. There was relapse after autologous stem cell transplantation in every patient, and there was variation in brentuximab vedotin exposure. Repertoires were generated with immunoSEQ multiplex PCR, while TCRdb's copy carries only in-frame clones and drops some. The repertoire includes 30,000 or so clones, about 70% of them detected once, and 3.5% to 4.5% sits in the top ten.

The sequence was collected from a human donor with classical Hodgkin lymphoma. Here the sequenced sample was peripheral blood mononuclear cells (PBMCs), taken before the second cycle of nivolumab. The V call is TRBV2, the J call TRBJ2-1; TRBD1 agrees at 7 bases. In nucleotides, the CDR3 is TGTGCCAGCAGTGGTTCGGTGTCGGACAGGAGGAGTGAGCAGTTCTTC. Translating gives CASSGSVSDRRSEQFF.